The 9 T cell receptor beta chains below come from one sample, sequenced in a study of response to subunit inactivated influenza vaccine. TCRdb used MiXCR to reprocess the RT-PCR reads, holding one entry per CDR3 protein. The profile shows 500,000 to 700,000 distinct CDR3 sequences, approximately 20% of them singletons. This same sample was also part of a study on T cells expressing NK-cell markers. From that report: In generating TCR beta cDNA, 5'RACE template switching with UMIs was used.

Sequences were derived from CD4+ T cells sorted from PBMCs, sampled approximately 13 days after vaccination. The receptors derive from a man aged 45 to 65 who received an inactivated influenza vaccine.

The DNA of the CDR3 is TGTGCCTGGACGGGACAGACCAACACTGAAGCTTTCTTT. It translates to CAWTGQTNTEAFF. V is TRBV30 and J is TRBJ1-1; 7 bases map to TRBD1. V shed 4 bases, J shed 2 bases, and the junction held 4 bases outside the gene matches. The CDR3 extends over 13 amino acids. Per germline, CDR1 GTSNPN and CDR2 SVGIG (reference sequence).

The chain employs TRBV5-1 and TRBJ1-1; D is unresolved. CDR1 is SGHRS, CDR2 YFSETQ, per germline. Trimming took off 3 bases at V and 1 base at J, with 13 bases between the two ends. The CDR3 length is 15 residues. CDR3 DNA: TGCGCCAGCAGCTCCCATTCAGGCGAGAACACTGAAGCTTTCTTT. The encoded protein is CASSSHSGENTEAFF.

V gene TRBV4-2 combines with J gene TRBJ1-4, with unresolved D. This CDR3 has 14 residues. Trimming took off 0 bases at V and 6 bases at J, with 8 bases between the two ends. In germline, CDR1 is LGHNA, CDR2 YNFKEQ. The CDR3 region has the DNA TGTGCCAGCAGCCAAGACTACGCAGATGAAAAACTGTTTTTT. Translation gives CASSQDYADEKLFF.

The table lists this clonotype with a few counts. The rearrangement joins TRBV5-1 to TRBJ2-7; possibly TRBD1 for D (6 bases). CDR1 SGHRS and CDR2 YFSETQ come from the germline V gene. Trimming took 4 bases from V and 2 from J, leaving 19 bases between them. This CDR3 has 16 amino acids. The CDR3 nucleotides are TGCGCCAGCAGCCAACCCCCTAGACAGGACGCCTACGAGCAGTACTTC. As protein: CASSQPPRQDAYEQYF.

This clonotype was observed a few times. This chain uses TRBV4-3 with TRBJ2-6; 13 bases fit TRBD2. Germline V gives CDR1 LGHNA, CDR2 YSLEER. The J segment lost 4 bases and the V segment lost 3 bases, leaving 6 bases of the junction unmatched. The CDR3 sequence is 18 residues long. The CDR3 bases are TGCGCCAGCAGCCAGAAACTAGCGGGAGGGGCCGGGGCCAACGTCCTGACTTTC. Residues: CASSQKLAGGAGANVLTF.

This clonotype was found a few times. The J gene is TRBJ2-7, the V gene TRBV20-1; 9 bases match TRBD2. The germline gives CDR1 DFQATT, CDR2 SNEGSKA (reference sequence). CDR3 length: 15 amino acids. V was pared by 0 bases and J by 5 bases, with 8 bases of the junction left unmatched. The CDR3 DNA reads as TGCAGTGCTAGAGATGTGGTAGCGGGAGTAGACGAGCAGTACTTC. Its protein product is CSARDVVAGVDEQYF.

The rearrangement joins TRBV5-5 to TRBJ1-2; 9 nucleotides line up with TRBD1. The CDR3 runs 13 residues. V shed 4 bases and J 6 bases; nucleotides not matched to a gene: 4. The germline V gene has CDR1 SGHKS and CDR2 YYEKEE (reference sequence). CDR3 sequence: CASSKGQGDGYTF. The CDR3 bases are TGTGCCAGCAGCAAGGGACAGGGTGATGGCTACACCTTC.

This clonotype has only a few counts. The gene calls are TRBV7-2 and TRBJ1-6, with D possibly matching TRBD1 (6 bases). The CDR3 length is 13 residues. V lost 6 bases and J 10 bases, leaving 13 bases between the germline ends. CDR1 is SGHTA, CDR2 FQGNSA, per germline. CDR3 in DNA: TGTGCCAGCAGGCCAGGGGCGAGGTCACCCCTCCACTTT. Amino acids: CASRPGARSPLHF.

In its sample, this clonotype was seen many times. V is TRBV12-3 or TRBV12-4 and J is TRBJ2-1, with TRBD2 identical over 11 bases. This CDR3 contains 15 residues. V was clipped by 6 bases and J by 5 bases; unmatched bases: 6. DNA for the CDR3: TGTGCCAGCAGCTTTCTTAGCGGGAGGGACAATGAGCAGTTCTTC. Its protein product is CASSFLSGRDNEQFF.